Reported below is one T cell receptor beta chain. This record comes from a study of blood T cell repertoires in COVID-19. Study at large: Some COVID-19 samples were acute and others convalescent; all came from the United States, Italy and Spain.

V was cut by 5 bases and J by 0 bases, with 10 bases left in between. Looked up from germline, CDR1 is MNHEY and CDR2 is SVGAGI. The length of the CDR3 is 14 residues. Authors' analysis steps: Reference gene primers were amplified, and this amplification served to estimate nucleated cell counts. Some clones are missing from TCRdb's copy, which holds only in-frame ones; the method was immunoSEQ multiplex PCR. From that table come the V and J calls and clone size; the DNA was used to work out D and trimming. The table shows around 94,000 clones, with roughly 87% occurring only once. The TCR comes from a woman between 45 and 65 years old with COVID-19, enrolled during active disease. Sequencing input: peripheral blood. The chain carries TRBV6-5 and TRBJ1-2; D is ambiguous. CDR3 nucleotides: TGTGCCAGCAGTCCAACACGTACTAACTATGGCTACACCTTC. Its protein is CASSPTRTNYGYTF.